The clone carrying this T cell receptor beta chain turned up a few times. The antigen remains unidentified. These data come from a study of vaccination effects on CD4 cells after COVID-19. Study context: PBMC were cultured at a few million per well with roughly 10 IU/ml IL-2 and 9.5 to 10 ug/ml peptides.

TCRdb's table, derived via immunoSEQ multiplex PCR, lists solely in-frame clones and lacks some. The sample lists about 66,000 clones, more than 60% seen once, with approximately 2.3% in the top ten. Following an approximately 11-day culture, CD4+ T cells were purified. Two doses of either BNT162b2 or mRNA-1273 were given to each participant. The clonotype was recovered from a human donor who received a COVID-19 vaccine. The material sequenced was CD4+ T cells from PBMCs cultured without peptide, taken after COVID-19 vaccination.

The CDR3 loop is CASSLDRGGGYTF. The CDR3, as DNA: TGTGCCAGCAGCTTAGACAGGGGAGGTGGCTACACCTTC. The chain combines TRBV7-2 with TRBJ1-2; 7 positions match TRBD1. The CDR3 sequence is 13 residues long. CDR1 SGHTA and CDR2 FQGNSA come from the germline V gene. V lost 1 base to trimming and J lost 7 bases; unmatched junction nucleotides: 3.